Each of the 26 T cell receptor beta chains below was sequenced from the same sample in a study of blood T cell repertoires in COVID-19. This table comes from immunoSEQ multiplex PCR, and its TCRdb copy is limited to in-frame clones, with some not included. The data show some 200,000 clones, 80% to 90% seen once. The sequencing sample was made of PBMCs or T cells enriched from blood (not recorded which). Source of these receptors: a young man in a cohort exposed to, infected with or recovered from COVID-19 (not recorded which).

In DNA, the CDR3 is TGTGCCAGCAGCATCGGGACTAGCGCCGAGCAGTACTTC. Its translation: CASSIGTSAEQYF. This sequence joins TRBV9 and TRBJ2-7; 10 nucleotides match TRBD2. The CDR3 has 13 amino acids. The ends lost 4 bases at V and 6 bases at J; junction bases unmatched: 4. Germline V lookup: CDR1 SGDLS, CDR2 YYNGEE.

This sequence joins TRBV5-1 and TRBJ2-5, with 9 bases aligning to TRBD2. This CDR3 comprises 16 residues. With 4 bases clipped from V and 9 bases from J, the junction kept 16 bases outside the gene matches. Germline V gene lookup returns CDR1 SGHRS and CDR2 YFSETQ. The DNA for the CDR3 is TGCGCCAGCAGCCCTAGGATAGCGGGAGTAGTGGGGCCCCAGTACTTC. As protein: CASSPRIAGVVGPQYF.

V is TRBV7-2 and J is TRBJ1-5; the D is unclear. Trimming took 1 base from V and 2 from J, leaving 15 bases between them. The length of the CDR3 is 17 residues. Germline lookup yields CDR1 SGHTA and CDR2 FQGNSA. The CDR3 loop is CASSLDREGTGNQPQHF. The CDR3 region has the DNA TGTGCCAGCAGCTTAGATCGGGAGGGTACGGGCAATCAGCCCCAGCATTTT. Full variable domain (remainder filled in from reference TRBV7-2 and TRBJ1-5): GAGVSQSPSNKVTEKGKDVELRCDPISGHTALYWYRQSLGQGLEFLIYFQGNSAPDKSGLPSDRFSAERTGGSVSTLTIQRTQQEDSAVYLCASSLDREGTGNQPQHFGDGTRLSIL.

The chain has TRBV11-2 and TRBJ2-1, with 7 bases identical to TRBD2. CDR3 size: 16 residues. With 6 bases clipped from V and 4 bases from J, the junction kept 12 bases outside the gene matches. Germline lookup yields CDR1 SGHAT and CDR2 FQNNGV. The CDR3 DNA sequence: TGTGCCAGCAGACAAATCAGCGGGACCCCTTACAATGAGCAGTTCTTC. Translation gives CASRQISGTPYNEQFF.

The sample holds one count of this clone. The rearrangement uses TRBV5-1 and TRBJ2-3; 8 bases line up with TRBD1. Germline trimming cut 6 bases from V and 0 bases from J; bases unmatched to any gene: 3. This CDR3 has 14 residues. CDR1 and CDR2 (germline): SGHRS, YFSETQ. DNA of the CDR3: TGCGCCAGCATTCAGGGGGCTAGCACAGATACGCAGTATTTT. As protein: CASIQGASTDTQYF. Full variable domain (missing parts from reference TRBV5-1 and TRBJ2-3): KAGVTQTPRYLIKTRGQQVTLSCSPISGHRSVSWYQQTPGQGLQFLFEYFSETQRNKGNFPGRFSGRQFSNSRSEMNVSTLELGDSALYLCASIQGASTDTQYFGPGTRLTVL.

CDR3 in DNA: TGTGCCAGCAGCTTGGCAGGGGGCAGGACCGGGGAGCTGTTTTTT. Protein product: CASSLAGGRTGELFF. V and J are TRBV7-2 and TRBJ2-2; 8 bases are shared with TRBD1. The germline V gene has CDR1 SGHTA and CDR2 FQGNSA. The CDR3 totals 15 residues. V shed 3 bases and J 5 bases; nucleotides not matched to a gene: 5.

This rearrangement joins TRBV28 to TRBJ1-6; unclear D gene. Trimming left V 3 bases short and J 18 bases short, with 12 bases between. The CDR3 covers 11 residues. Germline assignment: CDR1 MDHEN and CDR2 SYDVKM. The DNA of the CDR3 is TGTGCCAGCAGTTTCAGGTTCGGTTCCCACTTT. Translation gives CASSFRFGSHF.

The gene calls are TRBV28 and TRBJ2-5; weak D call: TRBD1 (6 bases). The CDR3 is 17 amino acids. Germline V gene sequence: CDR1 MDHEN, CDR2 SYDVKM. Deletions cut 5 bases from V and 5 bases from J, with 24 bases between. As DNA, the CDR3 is TGTGCCAGCAGTCCTCCATTTGTCACGGTGAGGGGGGAGACCCAGTACTTC. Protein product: CASSPPFVTVRGETQYF.

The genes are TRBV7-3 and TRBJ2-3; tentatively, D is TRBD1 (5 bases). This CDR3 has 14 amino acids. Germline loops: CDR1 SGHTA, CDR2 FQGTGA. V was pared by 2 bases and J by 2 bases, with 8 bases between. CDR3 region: CASSLDSITDTQYF. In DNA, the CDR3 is TGTGCCAGCAGCTTAGACAGTATCACAGATACGCAGTATTTT.

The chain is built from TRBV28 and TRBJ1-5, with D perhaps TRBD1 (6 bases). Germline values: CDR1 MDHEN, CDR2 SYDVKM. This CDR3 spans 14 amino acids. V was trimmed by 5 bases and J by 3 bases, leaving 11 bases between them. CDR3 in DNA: TGTGCCAGCAGTAAGGGGGACCTCAATCAGCCCCAGCATTTT. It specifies CASSKGDLNQPQHF.

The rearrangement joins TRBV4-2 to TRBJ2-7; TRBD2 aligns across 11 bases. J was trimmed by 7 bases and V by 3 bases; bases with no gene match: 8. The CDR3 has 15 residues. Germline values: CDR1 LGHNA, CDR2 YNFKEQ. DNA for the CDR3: TGTGCCAGCAGCCACTTACTAGCGGGAGAAGGGGAGCAGTACTTC. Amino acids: CASSHLLAGEGEQYF.

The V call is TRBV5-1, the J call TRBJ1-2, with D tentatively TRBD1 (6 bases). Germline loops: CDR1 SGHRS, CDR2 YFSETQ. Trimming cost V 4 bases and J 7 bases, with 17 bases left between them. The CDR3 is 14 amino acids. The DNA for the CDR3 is TGCGCCAGCAGCGACGGATTCTTCAGGGGTGGCTACACCTTC. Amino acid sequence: CASSDGFFRGGYTF.

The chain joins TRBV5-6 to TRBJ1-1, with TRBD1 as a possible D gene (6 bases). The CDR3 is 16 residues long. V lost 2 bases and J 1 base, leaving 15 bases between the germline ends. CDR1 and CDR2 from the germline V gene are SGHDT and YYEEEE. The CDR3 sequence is CASSFGAGVANTEAFF. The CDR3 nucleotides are TGTGCCAGCAGCTTTGGGGCAGGGGTCGCGAACACTGAAGCTTTCTTT.

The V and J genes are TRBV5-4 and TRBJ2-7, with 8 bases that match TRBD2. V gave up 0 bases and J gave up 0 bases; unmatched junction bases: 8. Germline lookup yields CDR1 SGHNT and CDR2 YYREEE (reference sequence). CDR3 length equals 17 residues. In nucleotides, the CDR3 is TGTGCCAGCAGCTTGGACCTCCGCGGGAGGAGCTCCTACGAGCAGTACTTC. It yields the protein CASSLDLRGRSSYEQYF. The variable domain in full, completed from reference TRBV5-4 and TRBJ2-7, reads ETGVTQSPTHLIKTRGQQVTLRCSSQSGHNTVSWYQQALGQGPQFIFQYYREEENGRGNFPPRFSGLQFPNYSSELNVNALELDDSALYLCASSLDLRGRSSYEQYFGPGTRLTVT.

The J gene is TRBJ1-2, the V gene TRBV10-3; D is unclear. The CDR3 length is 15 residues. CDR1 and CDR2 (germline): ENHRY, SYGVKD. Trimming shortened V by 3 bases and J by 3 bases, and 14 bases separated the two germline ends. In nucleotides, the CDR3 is TGTGCCATCAGTGAAAGAGGGAGCAACTACTATGGCTACACCTTC. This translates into CAISERGSNYYGYTF.

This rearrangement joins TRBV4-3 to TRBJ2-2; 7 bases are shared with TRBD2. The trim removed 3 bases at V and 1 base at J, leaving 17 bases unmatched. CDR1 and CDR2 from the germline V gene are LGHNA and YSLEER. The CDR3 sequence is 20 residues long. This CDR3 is CASSQDVSAGQLLNTGELFF. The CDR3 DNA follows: TGCGCCAGCAGCCAGGATGTTTCAGCGGGGCAGCTTTTGAACACCGGGGAGCTGTTTTTT.

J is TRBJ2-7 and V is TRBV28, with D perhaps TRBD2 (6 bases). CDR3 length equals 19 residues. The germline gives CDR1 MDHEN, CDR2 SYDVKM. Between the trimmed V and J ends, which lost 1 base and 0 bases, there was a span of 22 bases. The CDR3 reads CASSLLSSRELGPSYEQYF. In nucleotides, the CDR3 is TGTGCCAGCAGTTTATTAAGTAGCCGGGAGTTGGGTCCCTCCTACGAGCAGTACTTC.

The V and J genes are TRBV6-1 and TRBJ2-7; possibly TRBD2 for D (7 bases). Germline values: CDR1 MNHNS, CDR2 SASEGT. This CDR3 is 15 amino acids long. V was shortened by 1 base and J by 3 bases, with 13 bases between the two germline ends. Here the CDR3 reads CASSEVVRGGYEQYF. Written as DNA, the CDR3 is TGTGCCAGCAGTGAAGTGGTAAGGGGGGGCTACGAGCAGTACTTC.

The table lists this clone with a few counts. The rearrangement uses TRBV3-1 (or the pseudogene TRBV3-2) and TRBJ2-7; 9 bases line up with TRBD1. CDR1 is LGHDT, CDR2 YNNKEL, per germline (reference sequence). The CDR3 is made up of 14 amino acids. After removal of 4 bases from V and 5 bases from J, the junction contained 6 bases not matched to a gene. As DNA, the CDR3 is TGTGCCAGCAGCCTAGAGGGACAGGGTGACGAGCAGTACTTC. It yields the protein CASSLEGQGDEQYF.

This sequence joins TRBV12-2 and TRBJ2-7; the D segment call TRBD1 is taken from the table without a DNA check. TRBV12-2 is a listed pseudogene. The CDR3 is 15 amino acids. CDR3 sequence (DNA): TGTGCAAGTCGCTTCACGACAGGGGGCGAGTACGAGCAGTACTTC. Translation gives CASRFTTGGEYEQYF.

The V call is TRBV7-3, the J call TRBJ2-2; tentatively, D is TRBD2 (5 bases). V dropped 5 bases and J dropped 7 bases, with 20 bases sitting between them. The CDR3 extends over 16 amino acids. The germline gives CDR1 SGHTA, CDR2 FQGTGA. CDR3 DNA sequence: TGTGCCAGCAGCGGCGGGCCCCCTGGGAAGTACGGGGAGCTGTTTTTT. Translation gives CASSGGPPGKYGELFF.

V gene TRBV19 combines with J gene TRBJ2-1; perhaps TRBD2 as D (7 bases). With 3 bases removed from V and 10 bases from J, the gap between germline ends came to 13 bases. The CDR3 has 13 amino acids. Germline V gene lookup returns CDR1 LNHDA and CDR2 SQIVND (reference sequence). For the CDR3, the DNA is TGTGCCAGTAGTATGTTTGGCGGGGGCGAGCAGTTCTTC. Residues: CASSMFGGGEQFF.

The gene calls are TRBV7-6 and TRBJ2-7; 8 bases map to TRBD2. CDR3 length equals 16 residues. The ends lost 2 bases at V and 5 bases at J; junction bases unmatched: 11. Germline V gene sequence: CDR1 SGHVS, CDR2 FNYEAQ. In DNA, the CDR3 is TGTGCCAGCAGCTTACGGGGTACGGGAGGGCCCCACGAGCAGTACTTC. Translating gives CASSLRGTGGPHEQYF.

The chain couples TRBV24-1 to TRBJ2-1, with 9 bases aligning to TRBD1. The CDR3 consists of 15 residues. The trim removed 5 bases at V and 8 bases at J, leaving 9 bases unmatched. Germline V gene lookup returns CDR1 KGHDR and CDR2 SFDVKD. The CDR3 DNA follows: TGTGCCACCAGTGGAACAGGGGGCGCGGGCTATGAGCAGTTCTTC. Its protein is CATSGTGGAGYEQFF.

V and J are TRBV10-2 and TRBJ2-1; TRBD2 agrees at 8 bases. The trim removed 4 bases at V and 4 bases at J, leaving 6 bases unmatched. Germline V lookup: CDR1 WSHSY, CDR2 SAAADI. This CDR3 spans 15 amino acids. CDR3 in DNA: TGCGCCAGCAGTGTTGATAGCGGGGCTTACAATGAGCAGTTCTTC. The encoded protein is CASSVDSGAYNEQFF.

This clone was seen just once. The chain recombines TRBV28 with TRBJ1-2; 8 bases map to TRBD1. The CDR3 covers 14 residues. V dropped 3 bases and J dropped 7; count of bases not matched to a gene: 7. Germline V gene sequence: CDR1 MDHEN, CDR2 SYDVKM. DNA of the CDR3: TGTGCCAGCAGTTTTGTCACAGGGGGTGTTGGCTACACCTTC. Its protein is CASSFVTGGVGYTF.